The subject of this entry is one T cell receptor beta chain. The antigen it binds to is not known. This entry is derived from a study of CXCR3-negative and CXCR3-positive naive CD8 T cells (dated by TCRdb to about 2019). For context, the study as a whole: Some 130 million TRB reads were obtained in total, roughly 1.5 +/- 0.3 million reads per library. Data from 11 donors, pooled across two independent experiments, went into the diversity and physicochemical repertoire analyses. The TRBV-TRBJ cluster analysis covered naive subsets from roughly 5 donors and memory cells from 3 donors.

Sequenced using a NextSeq 550. The Human TCR Profiling Kit (MiLaboratory) was used to prepare UMI-labeled 5' RACE TRB cDNA libraries. The full amount of extracted RNA was used for cDNA synthesis, and the full amount of resulting cDNA was used for PCR amplification. Libraries were prepared in parallel with an identical number of PCR cycles. As for how the authors treated the data: With a minimum of two reads required per UMI, MIGEC and MiXCR pulled out about 49,000 +/- 11,000 unique UMI-labeled TRB cDNA molecules from each library. An average of around 40,000 +/- 10,000 functional in-frame TRB CDR3 nucleotide clonotypes without stop codons was found per library. After each sample was downsampled to 5000 UMI-labeled TRB molecules, VDJtools was used to calculate diversity metrics such as normalized Shannon-Wiener and Chao1. VDJtools computed clonotype-size-weighted physicochemical properties of the central five CDR3 residues: interaction energy, strength, volume and Kidera factor 4. Each CDR3 protein sequence appears as one entry after TCRdb reprocessed the reads, and no DNA is included. TCRdb, rather than the study authors, made the V and J calls. The record for this sample contains fewer than 90,000 distinct CDR3 sequences. Together, the top ten hold around 0.62% of the sample.

The CDR3 sequence holds 15 residues, the cysteine and phenylalanine included. No DNA sequence was recorded. In the germline V gene (reference sequence), CDR1 corresponds to LNHNV and CDR2 to YYDKDF. For each CD8+ T cell subset, flow sorting was done in triplicate, and about 300,000 cells per subset went directly into RLT lysis buffer. To exclude memory contaminants, naive CD8+ T cells were stringently defined as CD45RO-CCR7+CD27+CD95-. Peripheral blood mononuclear cells were isolated from buffy coats using standard density gradient centrifugation. Naive CXCR3-negative and CXCR3-positive CD8+ T cells were flow-sorted on a FACSAria III. Total RNA was extracted from sorted cells with an RNeasy Mini Kit. The paper's findings and limits, for the study overall: Because surface CD5, which is linked to self-reactivity in mice, was comparable between the naive subsets, TCR interaction strength was also inferred from the physicochemical properties of TRB CDR3s. Comparably high repertoire diversity was found in both naive subsets, whereas much lower repertoire diversity was found in memory CD8+ T cells. Because CXCR3 expression was partially decreased after cryopreservation, freshly isolated PBMCs were used for most assays. Naive CXCR3-negative and CXCR3-positive cells from the same donor showed similar TRBV-TRBJ usage, whereas memory cells showed distinct patterns. TRB CDR3s from CXCR3-positive naive cells showed higher hydrophobicity (lower Kidera factor 4), lower energy, and higher strength and volume indices than CXCR3-negative naive cells.

The V and J genes are TRBV15 and TRBJ1-1. This receptor was obtained from a human donor in good health. Some clones in this sample may be carry-over from other donors' samples. The specimen was naive CXCR3+ CD8+ T cells from blood. The cell subset or site label corresponds to: CD45RO-CCR7+CD27+CD95- naive CD8+ T cells expressing CXCR3 (TNR3+). The CDR3 amino acid sequence is: CATSRAQGSHTEAFF.